The 14 T cell receptor beta chains given below trace back to one sample, sequenced in a study of Ad26.COV2.S vaccination and SARS-CoV-2 variants. The sample's treatment: some 19 received Ad26.COV2.S at low or high dose, single or two shots; about five received placebo; per-sample allocation not given. The samples date from day 63 after the first vaccine or placebo injection. The repertoire was sequenced with immunoSEQ multiplex PCR; TCRdb's copy has only in-frame clones and lacks some. The sample gives about 350,000 clones, more than 85% of which show up once; roughly 5% is in the top ten. This specimen consisted of peripheral blood, obtained in a trial of Ad26.COV2.S vaccine versus placebo. The receptor source for this set is a person between 18 and 59 years old who received the Ad26.COV2.S COVID-19 vaccine or a placebo.

The chain is built from TRBV15 and TRBJ2-7; 10 nucleotides match TRBD2. Germline values: CDR1 LNHNV, CDR2 YYDKDF (reference sequence). The CDR3 consists of 15 residues. The junction had 4 bases not matched to a gene; V was cut back by 1 base and J by 4 bases. The CDR3 bases are TGTGCCACCAGCAGAGGGGATAGCGGGGGGTACGAGCAGTACTTC. Translation: CATSRGDSGGYEQYF.

The chain carries TRBV7-2 and TRBJ2-7; 13 bases map to TRBD2. Germline CDR1 is SGHTA and CDR2 is FQGNSA. The V gene end was trimmed by 4 bases and the J gene end by 6 bases; junction bases not matched to a gene: 3. This CDR3 contains 14 residues. DNA of the CDR3: TGTGCCAGCAGCTCGGGACTAGCGGGAACCGAGCAGTACTTC. Protein sequence: CASSSGLAGTEQYF. Complete variable domain (other parts from reference TRBV7-2 and TRBJ2-7): GAGVSQSPSNKVTEKGKDVELRCDPISGHTALYWYRQSLGQGLEFLIYFQGNSAPDKSGLPSDRFSAERTGGSVSTLTIQRTQQEDSAVYLCASSSGLAGTEQYFGPGTRLTVT.

This sequence joins TRBV18 and TRBJ1-5, with D possibly TRBD1 on 6 matching bases. Per germline, CDR1 KGHSH and CDR2 LQKENI. The length of the CDR3 is 13 residues. The V end lost 4 bases, the J end lost 7 bases, and 11 bases lay between the germline ends. The CDR3 sequence is CASSQDRNQPQHF. The CDR3 nucleotides read TGTGCCAGCTCACAGGACAGAAACCAGCCCCAGCATTTT.

The chain joins TRBV3-1 (or the pseudogene TRBV3-2) to TRBJ2-5, with 7 bases that match TRBD2. From germline, CDR1 is LGHDT and CDR2 YNNKEL (reference sequence). This CDR3 region has 15 residues. The V segment lost 4 bases and the J segment 2 bases; nucleotides outside the gene matches: 7. CDR3 sequence (DNA): TGTGCCAGCAGCCCCCTGGCGGGAGCTCAAGAGACCCAGTACTTC. The encoded protein is CASSPLAGAQETQYF.

This clone was seen only a few times. The chain recombines TRBV5-4 with TRBJ1-4; 7 bases fit TRBD1. The V and J ends lost 4 bases and 6 bases, in that order; junction bases with no gene match: 3. The CDR3 length is 13 residues. The germline gives CDR1 SGHNT, CDR2 YYREEE (reference sequence). In nucleotides, the CDR3 is TGTGCCAGCAGCATCGGGACAGATGAAAAACTGTTTTTT. It is translated as CASSIGTDEKLFF.

V usage is TRBV7-9 and J usage is TRBJ2-2; D unclear. The V end was cut by 0 bases, the J end by 2 bases, with 4 bases between. This CDR3 is 14 amino acids long. CDR1 and CDR2 (germline): SEHNR, FQNEAQ (reference sequence). DNA of the CDR3: TGTGCCAGCAGCTTAGCCAGAAACACCGGGGAGCTGTTTTTT. Translated, it gives CASSLARNTGELFF.

The genes are TRBV7-3 and TRBJ1-3; the match to TRBD1 covers 8 bases. Germline V gene data show CDR1 as SGHTA and CDR2 as FQGTGA. The CDR3 has 15 amino acids. V was pared by 5 bases and J by 2 bases, with 5 bases of the junction left unmatched. CDR3 amino acids: CASSQTGDTGNTIYF. In DNA form, the CDR3 reads TGTGCCAGCAGCCAGACAGGGGATACTGGAAACACCATATATTTT.

This chain connects TRBV2 to TRBJ1-1; D remains unclear. The germline gives CDR1 SNHLY, CDR2 FYNNEI. The V gene lost 1 base and the J gene lost 1 base, with 10 bases spanning the gap. The CDR3 runs to 15 residues. The DNA of the CDR3 is TGTGCCAGCAGTGAAGTAATGCGGCGGAACACTGAAGCTTTCTTT. As protein: CASSEVMRRNTEAFF.

The rearrangement uses TRBV5-1 and TRBJ1-2, with D maybe TRBD1 (5 bases). V was trimmed by 4 bases and J by 4 bases, leaving 20 bases between them. The V gene's germline CDR1 is SGHRS and CDR2 YFSETQ. The CDR3 loop spans 16 amino acids. The CDR3 nucleotides read TGCGCCAGCAGCCCCGACCTCGACAGTTCTCCCTATGGCTACACCTTC. Translation gives CASSPDLDSSPYGYTF.

The rearrangement uses TRBV6-2 or TRBV6-3 and TRBJ1-4, with TRBD1 as a possible D gene (5 bases). The germline V gene encodes CDR1 MNHEY and CDR2 SVGEGT. This CDR3 region has 18 residues. The V end lost 0 bases, the J end lost 3 bases, and 17 bases lay between the germline ends. CDR3 DNA: TGTGCCAGCAGTTACTCGATTCGCAGCGGGGGAGCTAATGAAAAACTGTTTTTT. As protein: CASSYSIRSGGANEKLFF.

CDR3 nucleotides: TGTGCCAGCAGCCCCGGACGTGGGGTAGCGGCCTACGAGCAGTACTTC. Its translation: CASSPGRGVAAYEQYF. The rearrangement uses TRBV5-6 and TRBJ2-7; D may be TRBD2 (6 bases). Germline values: CDR1 SGHDT, CDR2 YYEEEE. The V and J ends lost 4 bases and 2 bases respectively, with 19 bases between them. The CDR3 is 16 amino acids.

The chain carries TRBV28 and TRBJ1-2; 8 bases agree with TRBD1. The CDR3 is 15 residues long. Germline trimming cut 10 bases from V and 6 bases from J; bases unmatched to any gene: 16. The germline CDR1 and CDR2 sequences are MDHEN and SYDVKM. CDR3: CAIKIATGAGNGYTF. CDR3 nucleotides: TGTGCCATCAAAATCGCGACAGGGGCGGGTAATGGCTACACCTTC.

This clone has only a few counts. The V call is TRBV19, the J call TRBJ1-1; weak D call: TRBD1 (5 bases). Germline V gene sequence: CDR1 LNHDA, CDR2 SQIVND (reference sequence). The V and J ends lost 6 bases and 1 base respectively, with 12 bases between them. The CDR3 covers 14 residues. CDR3 DNA sequence: TGTGCCAGTAGCCAACAAACAGGGAACACTGAAGCTTTCTTT. Amino acids: CASSQQTGNTEAFF. The variable domain in full, completed from reference TRBV19 and TRBJ1-1, reads DGGITQSPKYLFRKEGQNVTLSCEQNLNHDAMYWYRQDPGQGLRLIYYSQIVNDFQKGDIAEGYSVSREKKESFPLTVTSAQKNPTAFYLCASSQQTGNTEAFFGQGTRLTVV.

This chain joins TRBV7-2 and TRBJ2-7, with TRBD2 identical over 8 bases. V dropped 4 bases and J dropped 6; count of bases not matched to a gene: 8. The CDR3 length is 14 residues. The V gene's germline CDR1 is SGHTA and CDR2 FQGNSA. The DNA of the CDR3 is TGTGCCAGCAGCTCTGGACTAGCTGGGGGCGAGCAGTACTTC. Protein: CASSSGLAGGEQYF.